These 12 T cell receptor beta chains originate from one sample sequenced in a study of cytomegalovirus exposure and HLA in healthy donors. Sequencing was performed with immunoSEQ multiplex PCR; in TCRdb, only in-frame clones are kept and a portion is missing. The sample consists of about 330,000 clones, more than 80% of them appearing once. The sequenced sample was PBMCs. All receptors derive from a woman under 30 in good health and CMV-seronegative.

The CDR3 sequence: CASSKVLAGVSYNEQFF. In DNA, the CDR3 is TGTGCCAGCAGCAAAGTACTAGCGGGAGTGTCCTACAATGAGCAGTTCTTC. The chain joins TRBV21-1 to TRBJ2-1; the D call in the table, TRBD2, was not verified against the DNA. TRBV21-1 constitutes a pseudogene. The CDR3 sequence is 17 residues long.

The chain links TRBV15 to TRBJ2-7; D call uncertain. V lost 5 bases and J 4 bases, leaving 18 bases between the germline ends. This CDR3 region has 15 residues. CDR1 and CDR2 (germline): LNHNV, YYDKDF (reference sequence). CDR3 DNA sequence: TGTGCCACCAGCTTCGGCGGTTCCCCCGGGTACGAGCAGTACTTC. It codes for CATSFGGSPGYEQYF.

The gene calls are TRBV5-1 and TRBJ2-1; 13 positions match TRBD2. CDR3 length: 15 residues. J gave up 7 bases and V 1 base, and 2 bases lay outside the gene matches. From germline, CDR1 is SGHRS and CDR2 YFSETQ. As DNA, the CDR3 is TGCGCCAGCAGCTTGTTACTAGCGGGAGGGAATGAGCAGTTCTTC. As protein: CASSLLLAGGNEQFF.

This clone has only a few counts. Additional DNA sequences in this sample encode the identical CDR3. This rearrangement joins TRBV19 to TRBJ2-2; TRBD1 matches at 8 bases. The CDR3 spans 14 residues. The germline V gene encodes CDR1 LNHDA and CDR2 SQIVND (reference sequence). With V trimmed by 4 bases and J by 7 bases, 5 bases remained unmatched. CDR3 protein: CASSTQGAGGELFF. DNA of the CDR3: TGTGCCAGTAGTACGCAGGGGGCTGGCGGGGAGCTGTTTTTT. Together with reference TRBV19 and TRBJ2-2, the CDR3 gives the full variable domain: DGGITQSPKYLFRKEGQNVTLSCEQNLNHDAMYWYRQDPGQGLRLIYYSQIVNDFQKGDIAEGYSVSREKKESFPLTVTSAQKNPTAFYLCASSTQGAGGELFFGEGSRLTVL.

In the case of this clone: A junction end diverges from the germline sequence, so it may reflect a read error. The J gene is TRBJ2-2, the V gene TRBV7-7; D ambiguous. From germline, CDR1 is SSHAT and CDR2 FNYEAQ (reference sequence). The CDR3 consists of 14 residues. CDR3 coding DNA: TGTGCTAGCAGCTTAGGCACTACCACCGGGGAGCTGTTTTTT. Translated: CASSLGTTTGELFF.

This clone was observed a few times. The chain is built from TRBV7-8 and TRBJ1-2; 7 bases fit TRBD1. The V segment lost 5 bases and the J segment 7 bases; nucleotides outside the gene matches: 10. From germline, CDR1 is SGHVS and CDR2 FQNEAQ. This CDR3 contains 14 residues. CDR3 DNA: TGTGCCAGCAGCCCCCCCGACAGGGCGGCTGGCTACACCTTC. This encodes CASSPPDRAAGYTF.

This clone was picked up a small number of times. The chain joins TRBV28 to TRBJ2-7, with D possibly TRBD1 on 6 matching bases. V was trimmed by 9 bases and J by 6 bases, leaving 12 bases between them. Germline V gene sequence: CDR1 MDHEN, CDR2 SYDVKM. This CDR3 spans 11 amino acids. The CDR3 loop is CASDNRAEQYF. The CDR3 coding sequence is TGTGCCAGTGATAACAGGGCCGAGCAGTACTTC.

V usage is TRBV4-2 and J usage is TRBJ2-1; D ambiguous. The CDR3 is 13 residues long. CDR1 and CDR2 (germline): LGHNA, YNFKEQ. Trimming stripped 3 bases from V and 10 bases from J, with 13 bases between. The CDR3 nucleotides read TGTGCCAGCAGCCATTTCGTAGAGTACGAGCAGTTCTTC. Translating it yields CASSHFVEYEQFF.

This clone was recorded only once. CDR3 sequence: CASSQDPPVSSGRHEQYF. CDR3 bases: TGCGCCAGCAGCCAAGATCCCCCGGTGAGTAGCGGGCGTCACGAGCAGTACTTC. The V gene is TRBV4-1, the J gene TRBJ2-7; TRBD2 matches at 7 bases. Trimming took 0 bases from V and 5 from J; bases not matched to a gene: 16. The germline V gene has CDR1 MGHRA and CDR2 YSYEKL. CDR3 length equals 18 residues.

The rearrangement links TRBV4-3 to TRBJ1-1, with 7 bases fitting TRBD1. CDR3 length: 14 residues. J was trimmed by 4 bases and V by 1 base; bases with no gene match: 3. Germline V CDR1 and CDR2: LGHNA, YSLEER. The chain's CDR3 is CASSQGGTVTEAFF. For the CDR3, the DNA is TGCGCCAGCAGCCAAGGGGGGACAGTCACTGAAGCTTTCTTT.

The chain recombines TRBV4-3 with TRBJ1-1; 11 nucleotides align to TRBD1. Trimming at V came to 2 bases and at J to 5 bases, leaving 4 bases not matched to a gene. The V gene's germline CDR1 is LGHNA and CDR2 YSLEER. The CDR3 is made up of 15 amino acids. The CDR3 DNA is TGCGCCAGCAGCCAATCCGGGACAGGGGGGACTGAAGCTTTCTTT. Amino acid sequence: CASSQSGTGGTEAFF.

The DNA of the CDR3 is TGTGCCAGCAGTGAAGGGATAGCGGGAGGCACAGATACGCAGTATTTT. It specifies CASSEGIAGGTDTQYF. The chain recombines TRBV6-1 with TRBJ2-3; 9 nucleotides align to TRBD2. CDR1 MNHNS and CDR2 SASEGT come from the germline V gene. The CDR3 sequence is 16 residues long. V shed 1 base and J 1 base; nucleotides not matched to a gene: 3.